A selection of T cell receptor beta chains follows, all from one sample in a study of blood T cell repertoires in COVID-19. The method was immunoSEQ multiplex PCR; TCRdb's version includes in-frame clones alone and lacks a portion of them. The table shows almost 350,000 clones, with about nine tenths occurring only once. Source material: peripheral blood. Source of these receptors: a woman aged 55-69 years with COVID-19, enrolled during active disease. The conserved cysteine and the conserved F or W are not part of the CDR3 here.

TRBJ2-1 TRBV18 14 ASSPPKGGLDNEQF
TRBJ2-7 TRBV4-1 14 ASSHSRTGGNYEQY
TRBJ1-2 TRBV25-1 13 ASSEGEGHSYGYT
TRBJ2-1 TRBV7-8 13 ASSLGSRGLNEQF
TRBJ2-1 TRBV3-1/TRBV3-2 14 ASSQDRRYTSNEQF
TRBJ2-5 TRBV12-3/TRBV12-4 11 ASSRTSVETQY
TRBJ2-5 TRBV6-6 13 ASSTWTAVQETQY
TRBJ2-5 TRBV12-3/TRBV12-4 11 ASRGAGWETQY
TRBJ1-3 TRBV19 12 ASSRGGSGNTIY
TRBJ1-2 TRBV6-1 11 ASSDARGYGYT
TRBJ2-1 TRBV5-1 16 ASSLFRTSGGAFNEQF
TRBJ1-1 TRBV18 13 ASSLQGAGSTEAF
TRBJ1-6 TRBV2 11 ASNGGYNSPLH
TRBJ1-4 TRBV7-9 12 ASSFREANEKLF